These 28 T cell receptor beta chains were all obtained from the same sample, sequenced in a study of blood T cell repertoires in COVID-19. TCRdb keeps only in-frame clones here, not all; method: immunoSEQ multiplex PCR. The sample contains more than 75,000 clones, about 84% of which appear only once. The sample consisted of peripheral blood. These receptors all stem from a woman aged 70-85 years with acute or convalescent COVID-19.

The chain links TRBV6-6 to TRBJ2-3; tentative D call: TRBD1 (6 bases). Germline CDR1 is MNHNY and CDR2 is SVGAGI (reference sequence). The CDR3 spans 20 residues. The germline V and J ends were trimmed by 6 bases and 5 bases, with 33 bases remaining between them. The CDR3 loop is CASSAAGGTRSTGMGDTQYF. The CDR3 DNA reads as TGTGCCAGCAGCGCAGCTGGGGGCACGAGGAGTACAGGTATGGGAGATACGCAGTATTTT.

This chain links TRBV19 with TRBJ2-1, with TRBD2 identical over 7 bases. The trim removed 8 bases at V and 5 bases at J, leaving 12 bases unmatched. Germline CDR1 reads LNHDA; CDR2 reads SQIVND (reference sequence). CDR3 length equals 15 residues. CDR3 in amino acids: CASHRGGSSNNEQFF. The CDR3 nucleotides are TGTGCCAGTCATAGGGGAGGGTCATCGAACAATGAGCAGTTCTTC.

For the CDR3, the DNA is TGCAGCGTTGAAGAGACAGTGTGGTCTCAAGAGACCCAGTACTTC. Translating it yields CSVEETVWSQETQYF. The V call is TRBV29-1, the J call TRBJ2-5; TRBD1 might be the D (5 bases). CDR3 size: 15 residues. Germline CDR1 SQVTM, CDR2 ANQGSEA. Deletions cut 0 bases from V and 2 bases from J, with 13 bases between.

The chain employs TRBV7-9 and TRBJ1-3; D unresolved. The CDR3 has 12 amino acids. V was pared by 5 bases and J by 4 bases, with 6 bases between. CDR1 is SEHNR and CDR2 is FQNEAQ in the germline V gene (reference sequence). CDR3 nucleotides: TGTGCCAGCAGCCCAGCGGGAAACACCATATATTTT. Protein product: CASSPAGNTIYF.

The rearrangement joins TRBV5-1 to TRBJ2-5, with TRBD1 matching 7 bases. The CDR3 contains 17 residues. V lost 1 base, J lost 4 bases, and 13 bases stayed unmatched. CDR1 is SGHRS, CDR2 YFSETQ, per germline. CDR3 DNA: TGCGCCAGCAGCTTGAGGTCTAGCCGGACAGGCGGAGAGACCCAGTACTTC. It encodes CASSLRSSRTGGETQYF.

The chain recombines TRBV3-1 (or the pseudogene TRBV3-2) with TRBJ2-1, with a weak D call TRBD1 (6 bases). Germline lookup yields CDR1 LGHDT and CDR2 YNNKEL (reference sequence). The CDR3 length is 16 residues. V was shortened by 1 base and J by 4 bases, with 14 bases between the two germline ends. CDR3 sequence (DNA): TGTGCCAGCAGCCAAGGGGGCAGGGGTTTGTACAATGAGCAGTTCTTC. Its protein product is CASSQGGRGLYNEQFF.

This clone was detected only a few times. J is TRBJ1-5 and V is TRBV6-5; possible D gene TRBD1, 5 bases. Trimming took 6 bases from V and 0 from J, leaving 12 bases between them. Germline loops: CDR1 MNHEY, CDR2 SVGAGI. CDR3 size: 15 residues. CDR3: CASRDRQYSNQPQHF. The CDR3 DNA reads as TGTGCCAGCAGAGACCGACAGTATAGCAATCAGCCCCAGCATTTT.

The V gene is TRBV6-2 or TRBV6-3, the J gene TRBJ1-2; TRBD1 might be the D (6 bases). The CDR3 extends over 16 amino acids. Germline V gives CDR1 MNHEY, CDR2 SVGEGT. Trimming left V 0 bases short and J 4 bases short, with 15 bases between. The CDR3: CASSYSNRAGAYGYTF. In DNA, the CDR3 is TGTGCCAGCAGTTACTCGAACCGAGCAGGGGCCTATGGCTACACCTTC.

The V gene is TRBV5-4, the J gene TRBJ2-7; possible D gene TRBD2, 7 bases. CDR3 size: 15 residues. Trimming removed 1 base at V and 3 bases at J, with 14 bases between. Germline V gene data show CDR1 as SGHNT and CDR2 as YYREEE (reference sequence). CDR3 coding DNA: TGTGCCAGCAGCTTGAGGGGGGGAGCGGGCTACGAGCAGTACGTC. It specifies CASSLRGGAGYEQYV.

V is TRBV7-2 and J is TRBJ1-2, with D perhaps matching TRBD1 (5 bases). CDR3 length: 15 amino acids. V lost 6 bases and J lost 8, with 22 bases in between. Per the germline V gene, CDR1 is SGHTA and CDR2 is FQGNSA. The CDR3 DNA is TGTGCCAGCAGACGCACTCCGCCGGGGACTATCGGCTACACCTTC. Its translation is CASRRTPPGTIGYTF.

The CDR3 spells CATSRDGNTEAFF. CDR3 DNA sequence: TGTGCCACTTCCAGGGATGGGAACACTGAAGCTTTCTTT. V and J are TRBV11-3 and TRBJ1-1; D may be TRBD1 (5 bases). CDR3 size: 13 residues. V lost 10 bases, J lost 1 base, and 13 bases lay in between. Germline V gives CDR1 SGHNT, CDR2 YENEEA.

CDR3 DNA: TGTGCCAGCAGTCTGGGCCGGAGGACCAATGAAAAACTGTTTTTT. Its translation is CASSLGRRTNEKLFF. V and J are TRBV6-2 or TRBV6-3 and TRBJ1-4; D is undetermined. V was trimmed by 5 bases and J by 5 bases, leaving 15 bases between them. The CDR3 extends over 15 amino acids. Germline CDR1 MNHEY, CDR2 SVGEGT.

V usage is TRBV2 and J usage is TRBJ2-7; 7 nucleotides agree with TRBD1. V was clipped by 6 bases and J by 2 bases; unmatched bases: 1. The CDR3 is 12 amino acids. Germline lookup yields CDR1 SNHLY and CDR2 FYNNEI. CDR3 coding DNA: TGTGCCAGCAGGGGACAGCCCTACGAGCAGTACGTC. Protein sequence: CASRGQPYEQYV.

The V call is TRBV3-1 (or the pseudogene TRBV3-2), the J call TRBJ2-1; 10 bases are shared with TRBD2. V dropped 1 base and J dropped 9; count of bases not matched to a gene: 9. CDR3 size: 16 residues. The V gene's germline CDR1 is LGHDT and CDR2 YNNKEL (reference sequence). CDR3 sequence reads: CASSQVAGGFLGEQFF. As DNA, the CDR3 is TGTGCCAGCAGCCAAGTAGCGGGGGGTTTTCTCGGTGAGCAGTTCTTC.

The CDR3 bases are TGTGCCAGCAGCGTAGAAGGCGGGAGGGGGTATGAGCAGTTCTTC. Protein: CASSVEGGRGYEQFF. This chain connects TRBV9 to TRBJ2-1; 9 nucleotides align to TRBD2. The trim removed 0 bases at V and 8 bases at J, leaving 6 bases unmatched. CDR1 is SGDLS, CDR2 YYNGEE, per germline. The CDR3 spans 15 residues.

This clone was recorded a few times. This chain uses TRBV6-5 with TRBJ1-1; D is unresolved. CDR1 MNHEY and CDR2 SVGAGI come from the germline V gene. V shed 5 bases and J shed 5 bases, with 9 bases lying between them. This CDR3 is built from 12 residues. In DNA form, the CDR3 reads TGTGCCAGCAGTCGTTCGACAACTGAAGCTTTCTTT. Encoded protein: CASSRSTTEAFF.

Only a few counts were recorded for this clone. The gene calls are TRBV19 and TRBJ2-3, with TRBD1 matching 11 bases. Germline V lookup: CDR1 LNHDA, CDR2 SQIVND (reference sequence). The J segment lost 4 bases and the V segment lost 5 bases, leaving 8 bases of the junction unmatched. The length of the CDR3 is 16 residues. CDR3 DNA: TGTGCCAGTAGTCCCCTCCGGGACAGGGGGTCAGATACGCAGTATTTT. Its protein product is CASSPLRDRGSDTQYF.

The chain uses TRBV7-9 and TRBJ1-6; no reliable D call. The CDR3 sequence is 17 residues long. V shed 4 bases and J shed 0 bases, with 13 bases lying between them. The germline gives CDR1 SEHNR, CDR2 FQNEAQ (reference sequence). The CDR3 reads CASSSRTGSSYNSPLHF. The DNA of the CDR3 is TGTGCCAGCAGCTCTCGGACCGGGAGCTCCTATAATTCACCCCTCCACTTT. The full variable domain, in which reference TRBV7-9 and TRBJ1-6 provide the parts outside the CDR3, is DTGVSQNPRHKITKRGQNVTFRCDPISEHNRLYWYRQTLGQGPEFLTYFQNEAQLEKSRLLSDRFSAERPKGSFSTLEIQRTEQGDSAMYLCASSSRTGSSYNSPLHFGNGTRLTVT.

The rearrangement links TRBV7-8 to TRBJ2-5, with TRBD1 as a possible D gene (5 bases). The CDR3 covers 14 residues. Germline CDR1 and CDR2: SGHVS and FQNEAQ. V dropped 5 bases and J dropped 0 bases, with 10 bases sitting between them. CDR3 sequence reads: CASSPRQNQETQYF. CDR3 nucleotide sequence: TGTGCCAGCAGCCCAAGACAGAACCAAGAGACCCAGTACTTC. The full variable domain, completed using reference TRBV7-8 and TRBJ2-5, is GAGVSQSPRYKVAKRGQDVALRCDPISGHVSLFWYQQALGQGPEFLTYFQNEAQLDKSGLPSDRFFAERPEGSVSTLKIQRTQQEDSAVYLCASSPRQNQETQYFGPGTRLLVL.

J is TRBJ2-4 and V is TRBV3-1 (or the pseudogene TRBV3-2); D unclear. There are 12 residues in the CDR3. Germline-derived CDR1 and CDR2 are LGHDT and YNNKEL (reference sequence). V was shortened by 6 bases and J by 9 bases, with 12 bases between the two germline ends. This chain's CDR3 is CASSQRIGIQYF. The CDR3 bases are TGTGCCAGCAGTCAAAGAATCGGCATTCAGTACTTC.

The genes are TRBV11-2 and TRBJ1-2; TRBD1 agrees at 11 bases. The CDR3 is 15 amino acids. After removal of 5 bases from V and 5 bases from J, the junction contained 7 bases not matched to a gene. Germline loops: CDR1 SGHAT, CDR2 FQNNGV. The CDR3 reads CASSMDRGRVYGYTF. As DNA, the CDR3 is TGTGCCAGCAGCATGGACAGGGGGCGCGTTTATGGCTACACCTTC.

As DNA, the CDR3 is TGTGCCAGCAGCTCTAGCGGGAGGCCGACAGATACGCAGTATTTT. Amino acid sequence: CASSSSGRPTDTQYF. This chain uses TRBV7-9 with TRBJ2-3; 11 nucleotides align to TRBD2. Unmatched junction bases numbered 3, after V lost 4 bases and J lost 3 bases. CDR1 is SEHNR, CDR2 FQNEAQ, per germline (reference sequence). This CDR3 contains 15 residues.

In its sample, this clone was seen once. V and J are TRBV10-2 and TRBJ1-1, with 7 bases lining up with TRBD1. V lost 6 bases, J lost 2 bases, and 9 bases stayed unmatched. The germline V gene encodes CDR1 WSHSY and CDR2 SAAADI. This CDR3 is 15 amino acids long. CDR3 sequence: CASRRAGGSNTEAFF. CDR3 DNA sequence: TGCGCCAGCAGGAGAGCAGGGGGATCTAACACTGAAGCTTTCTTT.

This chain joins TRBV24-1 and TRBJ1-5, with 8 bases that match TRBD1. V trimming: 2 bases; J trimming: 0 bases; junction bases outside the gene matches: 2. The CDR3 covers 16 residues. The germline CDR1 and CDR2 sequences are KGHDR and SFDVKD. The chain's CDR3 is CATSDYRGSSNQPQHF. CDR3 coding DNA: TGTGCCACCAGTGATTACAGGGGGTCTAGCAATCAGCCCCAGCATTTT.

This clone has more than one count but fewer than ten. The V call is TRBV5-6, the J call TRBJ2-1; 9 bases line up with TRBD2. The CDR3 length is 15 residues. J lost 6 bases, V lost 5 bases, and 9 bases had no gene match. Germline CDR1 is SGHDT and CDR2 is YYEEEE. The CDR3 sequence: CASRPREGFGNEQFF. DNA of the CDR3: TGTGCCAGCAGACCGCGGGAGGGATTTGGCAATGAGCAGTTCTTC.

This clone was observed once. The V call is TRBV23-1, the J call TRBJ2-7; the D is unclear. TRBV23-1 is marked as an open reading frame, function uncertain. Deletions cut 10 bases from V and 6 bases from J, with 4 bases between. This CDR3 is built from 8 residues. This CDR3 reads CATTEQYV. Here the CDR3 DNA reads TGCGCCACTACCGAGCAGTACGTC.

This rearrangement joins TRBV4-2 to TRBJ1-2, with 7 bases matching TRBD1. With 4 bases clipped from V and 0 bases from J, the junction kept 2 bases outside the gene matches. Germline lookup yields CDR1 LGHNA and CDR2 YNFKEQ. This CDR3 has 14 amino acids. The CDR3 protein is CASSPGGANYGYTF. Here the CDR3 DNA reads TGTGCCAGCAGCCCAGGGGGAGCTAACTATGGCTACACCTTC.

This chain joins TRBV6-9 and TRBJ1-4; 8 bases are a match to TRBD1. Germline lookup yields CDR1 MNHGY and CDR2 SVAAGI. The trim removed 0 bases at V and 6 bases at J, leaving 6 bases unmatched. This CDR3 is built from 16 residues. CDR3 DNA: TGTGCCAGCAGTTATTCAGGCAGGGGGCGGTATGAAAAACTGTTTTTT. Residues: CASSYSGRGRYEKLFF.